This entry features one T cell receptor (beta chain) sequence. Its cognate antigen has yet to be identified. No qualities accompany the bases; no much larger clone lies one base away. The record originates from a study of blood T cell repertoires in COVID-19 (TCRdb year 2020). For the wider study: The collaborator samples originated in the United States, Italy and Spain and spanned the acute and convalescent phases of COVID-19. Where HLA class I and class II types were available, the types were taken from metadata supplied by the sample provider, not from assay-based typing. A freely available public database, intended as a resource for researchers studying the immune response to SARS-CoV-2, is where the repertoires were released. The prospective study material was composed of cDNA or gDNA derived from T cells, B-cell-depleted T cells, or PBMCs. The samples were drawn from two sources: the first 160 participants of the ongoing ImmuneRACE study, and over 1,000 subjects contributed by 6 global collaborators. Sample metadata almost always included a de-identified subject ID, COVID-19 status, age in years and sex. Subjects who had been exposed to COVID-19, were actively infected with it, or had recovered from it provided the deeply sampled blood TCRbeta repertoires that made up the dataset. What the study reported, not specific to this receptor: The amount of clinical and demographic metadata varied by source and participant and was provided uncurated.

The CDR3, from cysteine to phenylalanine, totals 14 residues. The sequence is cut down to CDR3 DNA, 42 bases in frame from base 1. The germline V gene yields MGHRA for CDR1 and YSYEKL for CDR2. Trimming at the junction amounts to 4 bases on V and 4 bases on J, and the germline ends lie 11 bases apart. The immunoSEQ Assay, a bias-controlled multiplex PCR, was used to amplify TCRbeta CDR3 regions from genomic DNA. The study's processing was this. The number of nucleated cells in each sample was estimated from the amplification of reference gene primers within the assay. To quantify the absolute abundance of each unique TCRbeta CDR3 rearrangement, sequence reads were collapsed and filtered. For each sample, productive Simpson clonality was calculated as the square root of Simpson's diversity index across productive rearrangements. The table comes from immuneACCESS by way of TCRdb, which keeps in-frame sequences with V and J called. Part of the clones is missing from these tables; in studies checked, under half for an unresolved V gene and the rest for unknown reasons. V and J calls plus clone size are reproduced from that table; the DNA served to infer D and trimming. Across this sample there are roughly 97,000 clones, with 76% seen only once. The ten largest clones take up over 6.5% of the sample.

Whole blood was collected in K2EDTA tubes by collaborating institutions according to the institutions' own protocols. For TCRbeta analysis, collaborators shipped samples as frozen whole blood, isolated PBMCs, or DNA extracted from either of those sample types. The clonotype comes from a man in his sixties or seventies with acute or convalescent COVID-19. Sequences were obtained from peripheral blood. The V and J segments used are TRBV4-1 and TRBJ1-5; the D region possibly corresponds to TRBD1 (5 bases align). In nucleotides, the sequence is TGCGCCAGCAGCCCTGGCGGGGGAAATCAGCCCCAGCATTTT. Its translation is CASSPGGGNQPQHF.